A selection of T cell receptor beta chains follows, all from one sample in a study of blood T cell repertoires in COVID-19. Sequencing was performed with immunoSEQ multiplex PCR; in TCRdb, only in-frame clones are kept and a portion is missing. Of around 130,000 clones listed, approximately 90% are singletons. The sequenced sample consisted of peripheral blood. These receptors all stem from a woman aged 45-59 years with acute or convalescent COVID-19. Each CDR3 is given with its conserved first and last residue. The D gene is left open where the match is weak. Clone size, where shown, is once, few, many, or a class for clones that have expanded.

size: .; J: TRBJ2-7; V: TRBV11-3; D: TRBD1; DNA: TGTGCCAGCAGCTTGCGAGGGACAGACGACTACGAGCAGTACTTC; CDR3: CASSLRGTDDYEQYF
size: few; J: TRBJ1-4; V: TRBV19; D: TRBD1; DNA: TGTGCCAGTAGTTCCACGGCAGGGGGTAATGAAAAACTGTTTTTT; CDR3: CASSSTAGGNEKLFF
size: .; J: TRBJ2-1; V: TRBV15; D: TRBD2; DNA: TGTGCCACCAGCACAGCCGGGACTAGCGGGAGGTCCTACAATGAGCAGTTCTTC; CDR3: CATSTAGTSGRSYNEQFF
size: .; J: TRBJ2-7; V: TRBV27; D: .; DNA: TGTGCCAGCAGTTTATTCGTAACTTCCTACGAGCAGTACTTC; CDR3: CASSLFVTSYEQYF
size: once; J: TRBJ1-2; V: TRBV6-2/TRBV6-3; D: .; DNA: TGTGCCAGCAGTTACGGGGGCAGAAACTATGGCTACACCTTC; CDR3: CASSYGGRNYGYTF
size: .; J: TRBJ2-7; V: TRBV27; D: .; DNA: TGTGCCAGCGTGCGGCTGGGGCCGCAGGCCTACGAGCAGTACTTC; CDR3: CASVRLGPQAYEQYF
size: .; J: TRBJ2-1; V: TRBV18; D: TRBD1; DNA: TGTGCCAGCTCACAAATGGGACAGGGCTACAATGAGCAGTTCTTC; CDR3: CASSQMGQGYNEQFF
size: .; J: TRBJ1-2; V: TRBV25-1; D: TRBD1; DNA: TGTGCCAGCAGCAAGACAGGGGCAGGGGTAGATGGCTACACCTTC; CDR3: CASSKTGAGVDGYTF
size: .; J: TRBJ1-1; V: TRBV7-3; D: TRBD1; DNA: TGTGCCAGCAGCGGACAGGGGGGTAACGCTGAAGCTTTCTTT; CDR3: CASSGQGGNAEAFF
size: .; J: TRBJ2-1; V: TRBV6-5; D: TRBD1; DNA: TGTGCCAGCAGGGCAGGGACAGGTCCTTACAATGAGCAGTTCTTC; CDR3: CASRAGTGPYNEQFF
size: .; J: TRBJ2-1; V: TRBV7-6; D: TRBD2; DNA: TGTGCCAGCAGCTTAAGGCTAGCGGGGAGCTCCTACAATGAGCAGTTCTTC; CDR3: CASSLRLAGSSYNEQFF
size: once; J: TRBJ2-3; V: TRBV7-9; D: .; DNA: TGTGCCAGCAGCTTAGCACAGTCCACAGATACGCAGTATTTT; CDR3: CASSLAQSTDTQYF
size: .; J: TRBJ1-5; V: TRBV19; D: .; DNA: TGTGCCAGTAGTCCCGACAGCTTCAATCAGCCCCAGCATTTT; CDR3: CASSPDSFNQPQHF